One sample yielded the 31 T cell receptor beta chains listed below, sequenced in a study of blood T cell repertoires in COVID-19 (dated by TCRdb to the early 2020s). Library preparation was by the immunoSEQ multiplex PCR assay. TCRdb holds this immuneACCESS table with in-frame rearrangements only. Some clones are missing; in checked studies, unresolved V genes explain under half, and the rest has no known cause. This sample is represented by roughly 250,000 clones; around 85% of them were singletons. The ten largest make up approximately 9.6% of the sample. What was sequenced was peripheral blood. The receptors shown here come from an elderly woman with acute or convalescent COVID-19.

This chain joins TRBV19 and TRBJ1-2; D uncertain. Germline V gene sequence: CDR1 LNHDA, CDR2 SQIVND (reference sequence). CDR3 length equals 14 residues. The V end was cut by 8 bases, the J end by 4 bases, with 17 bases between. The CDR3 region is CASLQSGSSYGYTF. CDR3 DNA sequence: TGTGCCAGTTTACAATCGGGGTCCTCCTATGGCTACACCTTC.

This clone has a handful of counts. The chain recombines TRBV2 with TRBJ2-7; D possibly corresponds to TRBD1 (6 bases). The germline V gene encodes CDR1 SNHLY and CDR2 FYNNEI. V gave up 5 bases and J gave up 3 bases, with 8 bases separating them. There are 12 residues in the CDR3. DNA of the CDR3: TGTGCCAGCAGTCGGACAGTCTACGAGCAGTACTTC. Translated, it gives CASSRTVYEQYF.

The CDR3 loop reads CASSQNTDTQYF. The CDR3 nucleotides read TGTGCCAGCAGTCAGAATACAGATACGCAGTATTTT. The chain recombines TRBV2 with TRBJ2-3; D not resolved. CDR3 size: 12 residues. V was trimmed by 5 bases and J by 3 bases, leaving 6 bases between them. The germline CDR1 and CDR2 sequences are SNHLY and FYNNEI.

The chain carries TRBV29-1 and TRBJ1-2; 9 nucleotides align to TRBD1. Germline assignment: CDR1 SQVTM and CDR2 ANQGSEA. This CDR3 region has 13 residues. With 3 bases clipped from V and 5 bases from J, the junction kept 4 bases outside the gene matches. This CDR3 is CSVEDRGAYGYTF. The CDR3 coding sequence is TGCAGCGTTGAGGACAGGGGCGCATATGGCTACACCTTC.

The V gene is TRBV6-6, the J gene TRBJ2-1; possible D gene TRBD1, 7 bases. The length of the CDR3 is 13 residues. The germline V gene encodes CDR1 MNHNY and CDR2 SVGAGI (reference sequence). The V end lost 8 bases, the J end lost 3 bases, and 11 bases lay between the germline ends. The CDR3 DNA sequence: TGTGCCAGCGGAGGGGGCTACTACAATGAGCAGTTCTTC. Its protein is CASGGGYYNEQFF.

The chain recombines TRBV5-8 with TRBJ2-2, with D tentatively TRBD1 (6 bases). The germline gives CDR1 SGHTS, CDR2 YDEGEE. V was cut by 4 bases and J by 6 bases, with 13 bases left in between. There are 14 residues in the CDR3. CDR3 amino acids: CASSLTGSAGELFF. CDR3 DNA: TGTGCCAGCAGCCTTACAGGGAGCGCCGGGGAGCTGTTTTTT.

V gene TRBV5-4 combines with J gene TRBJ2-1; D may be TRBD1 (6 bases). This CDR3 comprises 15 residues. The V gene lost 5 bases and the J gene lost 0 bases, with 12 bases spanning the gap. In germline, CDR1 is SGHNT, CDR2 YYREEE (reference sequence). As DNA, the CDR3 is TGTGCCAGCAGTCAAGGGGGTACCTCCTACAATGAGCAGTTCTTC. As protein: CASSQGGTSYNEQFF.

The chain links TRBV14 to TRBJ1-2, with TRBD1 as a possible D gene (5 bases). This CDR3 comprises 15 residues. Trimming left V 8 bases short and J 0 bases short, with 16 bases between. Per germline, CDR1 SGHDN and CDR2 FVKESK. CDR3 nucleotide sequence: TGTGCCAGCGGGGCCGGGGGTCCGTCTAACTATGGCTACACCTTC. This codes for CASGAGGPSNYGYTF.

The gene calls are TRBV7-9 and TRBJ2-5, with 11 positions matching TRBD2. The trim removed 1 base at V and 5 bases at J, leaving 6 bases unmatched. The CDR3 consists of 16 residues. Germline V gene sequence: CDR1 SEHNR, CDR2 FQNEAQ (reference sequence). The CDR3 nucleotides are TGTGCCAGCAGCTTAGTAGCGGGGGGGCCTGTGGAGACCCAGTACTTC. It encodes CASSLVAGGPVETQYF.

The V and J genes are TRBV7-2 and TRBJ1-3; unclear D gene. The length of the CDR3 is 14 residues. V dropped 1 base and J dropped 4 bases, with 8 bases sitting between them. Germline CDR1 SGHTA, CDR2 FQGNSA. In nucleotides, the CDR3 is TGTGCCAGCAGCTTAGATGCTGCGGGAAACACCATATATTTT. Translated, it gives CASSLDAAGNTIYF. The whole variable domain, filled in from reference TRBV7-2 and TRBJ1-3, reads GAGVSQSPSNKVTEKGKDVELRCDPISGHTALYWYRQSLGQGLEFLIYFQGNSAPDKSGLPSDRFSAERTGGSVSTLTIQRTQQEDSAVYLCASSLDAAGNTIYFGEGSWLTVV.

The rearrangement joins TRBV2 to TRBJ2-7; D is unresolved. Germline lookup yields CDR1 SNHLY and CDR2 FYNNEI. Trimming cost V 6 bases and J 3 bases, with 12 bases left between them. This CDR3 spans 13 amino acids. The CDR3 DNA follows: TGTGCCAGCAGCTGGCAGGTTGGCTACGAGCAGTACTTC. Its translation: CASSWQVGYEQYF.

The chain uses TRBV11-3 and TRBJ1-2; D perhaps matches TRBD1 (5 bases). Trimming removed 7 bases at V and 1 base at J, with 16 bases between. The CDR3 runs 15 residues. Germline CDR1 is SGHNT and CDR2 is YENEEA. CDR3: CASTQLRQINYGYTF. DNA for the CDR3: TGTGCCAGCACCCAATTGAGACAGATTAACTATGGCTACACCTTC.

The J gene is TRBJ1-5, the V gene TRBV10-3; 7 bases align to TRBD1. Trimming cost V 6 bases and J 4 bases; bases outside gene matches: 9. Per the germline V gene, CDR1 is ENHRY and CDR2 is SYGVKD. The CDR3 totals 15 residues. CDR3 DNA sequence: TGTGCCATCAGAGCCGGGACAGAAAATAATCAGCCCCAGCATTTT. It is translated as CAIRAGTENNQPQHF.

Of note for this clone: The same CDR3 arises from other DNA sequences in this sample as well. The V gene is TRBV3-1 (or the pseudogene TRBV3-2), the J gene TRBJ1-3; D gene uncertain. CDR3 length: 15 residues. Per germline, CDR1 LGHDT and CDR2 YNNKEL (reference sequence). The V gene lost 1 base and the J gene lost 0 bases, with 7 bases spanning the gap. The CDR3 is CASSQGGYSGNTIYF. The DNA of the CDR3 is TGTGCCAGCAGCCAAGGAGGGTACTCTGGAAACACCATATATTTT.

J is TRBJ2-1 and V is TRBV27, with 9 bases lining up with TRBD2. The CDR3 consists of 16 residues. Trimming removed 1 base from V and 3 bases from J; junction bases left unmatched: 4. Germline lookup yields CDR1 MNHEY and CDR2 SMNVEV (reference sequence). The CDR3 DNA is TGTGCCAGCAGTTTATGGGCGACTAGCGGCTACAATGAGCAGTTCTTC. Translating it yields CASSLWATSGYNEQFF.

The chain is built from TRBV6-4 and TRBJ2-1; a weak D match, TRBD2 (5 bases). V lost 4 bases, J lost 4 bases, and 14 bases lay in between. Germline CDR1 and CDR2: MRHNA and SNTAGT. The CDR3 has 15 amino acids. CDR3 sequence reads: CASSVTDSPYNEQFF. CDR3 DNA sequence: TGTGCCAGCAGTGTGACGGACTCACCTTACAATGAGCAGTTCTTC.

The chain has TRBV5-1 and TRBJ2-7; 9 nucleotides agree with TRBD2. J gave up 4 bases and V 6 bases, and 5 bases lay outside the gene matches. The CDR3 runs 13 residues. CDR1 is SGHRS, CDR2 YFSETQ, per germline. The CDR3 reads CASKTSGGYEQYF. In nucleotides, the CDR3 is TGCGCCAGCAAGACTAGCGGAGGATACGAGCAGTACTTC.

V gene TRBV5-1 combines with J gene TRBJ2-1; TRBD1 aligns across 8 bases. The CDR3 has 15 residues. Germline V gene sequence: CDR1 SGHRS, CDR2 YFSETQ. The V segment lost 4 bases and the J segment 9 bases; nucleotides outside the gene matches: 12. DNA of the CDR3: TGCGCCAGCAGCCCGGGACAGGAGAGGAGCAGTGAGCAGTTCTTC. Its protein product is CASSPGQERSSEQFF. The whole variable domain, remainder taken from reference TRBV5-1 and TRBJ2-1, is KAGVTQTPRYLIKTRGQQVTLSCSPISGHRSVSWYQQTPGQGLQFLFEYFSETQRNKGNFPGRFSGRQFSNSRSEMNVSTLELGDSALYLCASSPGQERSSEQFFGPGTRLTVL.

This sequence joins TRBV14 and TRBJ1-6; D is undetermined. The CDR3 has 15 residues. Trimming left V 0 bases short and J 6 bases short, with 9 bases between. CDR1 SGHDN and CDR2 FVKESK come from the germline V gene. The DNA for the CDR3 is TGTGCCAGCAGCCAAGAAGGAGGTTCTAATTCACCCCTCCACTTT. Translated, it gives CASSQEGGSNSPLHF. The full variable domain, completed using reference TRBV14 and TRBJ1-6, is EAGVTQFPSHSVIEKGQTVTLRCDPISGHDNLYWYRRVMGKEIKFLLHFVKESKQDESGMPNNRFLAERTGGTYSTLKVQPAELEDSGVYFCASSQEGGSNSPLHFGNGTRLTVT.

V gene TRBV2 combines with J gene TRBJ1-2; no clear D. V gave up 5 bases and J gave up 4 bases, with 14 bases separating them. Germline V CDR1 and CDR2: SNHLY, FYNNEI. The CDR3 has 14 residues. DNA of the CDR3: TGTGCCAGCAGTTCAGACGGAGAGCTCTATGGCTACACCTTC. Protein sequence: CASSSDGELYGYTF.

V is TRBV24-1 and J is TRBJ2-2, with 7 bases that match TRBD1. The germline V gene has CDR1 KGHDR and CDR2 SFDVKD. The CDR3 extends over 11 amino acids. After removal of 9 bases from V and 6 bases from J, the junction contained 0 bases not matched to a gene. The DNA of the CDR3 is TGTGCCACCCAGGGGGCCGGGGAGCTGTTTTTT. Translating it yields CATQGAGELFF.

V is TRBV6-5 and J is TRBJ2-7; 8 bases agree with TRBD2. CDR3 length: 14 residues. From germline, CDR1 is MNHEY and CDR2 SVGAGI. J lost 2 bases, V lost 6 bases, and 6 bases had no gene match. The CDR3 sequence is CASRRGGPTYEQYF. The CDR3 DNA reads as TGTGCCAGCAGACGGGGGGGCCCGACCTACGAGCAGTACTTC.

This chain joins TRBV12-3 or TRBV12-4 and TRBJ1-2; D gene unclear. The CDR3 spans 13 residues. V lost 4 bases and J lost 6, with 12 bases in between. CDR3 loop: CASSSGEFHGYTF. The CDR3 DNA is TGTGCCAGCAGTTCCGGGGAGTTCCATGGCTACACCTTC.

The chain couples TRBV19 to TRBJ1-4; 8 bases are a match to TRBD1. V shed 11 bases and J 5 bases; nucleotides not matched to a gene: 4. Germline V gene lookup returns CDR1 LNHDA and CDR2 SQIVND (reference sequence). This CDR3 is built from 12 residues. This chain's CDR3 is CAGGTGNEKLFF. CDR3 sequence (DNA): TGTGCCGGCGGGACAGGAAATGAAAAACTGTTTTTT.

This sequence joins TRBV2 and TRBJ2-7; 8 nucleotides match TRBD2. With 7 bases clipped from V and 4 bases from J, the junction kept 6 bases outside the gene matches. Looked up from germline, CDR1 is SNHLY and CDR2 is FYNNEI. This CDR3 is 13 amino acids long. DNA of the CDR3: TGTGCCAGCAAAACGGGCGGGGGGTACGAGCAGTACTTC. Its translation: CASKTGGGYEQYF.

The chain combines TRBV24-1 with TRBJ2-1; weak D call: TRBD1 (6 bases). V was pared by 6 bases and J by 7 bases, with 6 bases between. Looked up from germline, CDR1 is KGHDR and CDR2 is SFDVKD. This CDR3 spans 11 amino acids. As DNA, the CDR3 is TGTGCCACCAGTAGGGGGAATGAGCAGTTCTTC. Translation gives CATSRGNEQFF.

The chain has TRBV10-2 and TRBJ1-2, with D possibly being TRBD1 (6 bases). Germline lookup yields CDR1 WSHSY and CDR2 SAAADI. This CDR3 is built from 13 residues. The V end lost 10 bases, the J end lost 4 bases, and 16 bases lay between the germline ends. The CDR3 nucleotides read TGCGCCACCTTCGATGGGGGCGCCTATGGCTACACCTTC. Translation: CATFDGGAYGYTF.

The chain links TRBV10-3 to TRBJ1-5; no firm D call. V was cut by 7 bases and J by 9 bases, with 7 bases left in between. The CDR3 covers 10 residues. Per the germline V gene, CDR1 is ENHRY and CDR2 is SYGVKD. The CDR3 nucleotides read TGTGCCATCATCTTTCCGCCCCAGCATTTT. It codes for CAIIFPPQHF.

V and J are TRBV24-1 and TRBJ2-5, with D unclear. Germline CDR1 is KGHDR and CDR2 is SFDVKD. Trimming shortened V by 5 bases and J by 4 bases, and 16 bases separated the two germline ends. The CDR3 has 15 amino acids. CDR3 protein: CATSALAPERETQYF. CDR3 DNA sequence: TGTGCCACCAGTGCCCTGGCCCCCGAAAGAGAGACCCAGTACTTC.

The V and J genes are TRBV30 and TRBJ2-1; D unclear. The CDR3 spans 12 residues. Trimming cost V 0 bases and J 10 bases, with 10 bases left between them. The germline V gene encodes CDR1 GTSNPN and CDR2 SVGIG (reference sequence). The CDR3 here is CAWSVRLGEQFF. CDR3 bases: TGTGCCTGGAGTGTACGGCTAGGCGAGCAGTTCTTC.

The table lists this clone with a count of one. The DNA of the CDR3 is TGTGCCAGCAGCCAAGGAGAAGGGGGCAAGGTTTCACCCCTCCACTTT. Residues: CASSQGEGGKVSPLHF. The chain recombines TRBV3-1 (or the pseudogene TRBV3-2) with TRBJ1-6; 7 positions agree with TRBD1. Germline V gene sequence: CDR1 LGHDT, CDR2 YNNKEL (reference sequence). Trimming removed 1 base from V and 9 bases from J; junction bases left unmatched: 9. The CDR3 covers 16 residues.